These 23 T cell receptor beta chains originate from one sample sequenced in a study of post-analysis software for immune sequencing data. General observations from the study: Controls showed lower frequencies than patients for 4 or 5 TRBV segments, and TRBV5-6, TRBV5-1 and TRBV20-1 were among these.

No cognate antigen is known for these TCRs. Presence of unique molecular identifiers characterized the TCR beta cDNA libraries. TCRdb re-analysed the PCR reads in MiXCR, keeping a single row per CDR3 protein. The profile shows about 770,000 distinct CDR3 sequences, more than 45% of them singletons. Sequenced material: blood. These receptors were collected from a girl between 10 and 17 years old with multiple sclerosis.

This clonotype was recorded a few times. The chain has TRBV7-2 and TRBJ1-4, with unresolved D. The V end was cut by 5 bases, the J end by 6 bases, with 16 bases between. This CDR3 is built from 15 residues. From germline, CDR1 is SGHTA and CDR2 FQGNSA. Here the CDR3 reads CASSTQVGEDEKLFF. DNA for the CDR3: TGTGCCAGCAGCACCCAGGTGGGCGAGGATGAAAAACTGTTTTTT.

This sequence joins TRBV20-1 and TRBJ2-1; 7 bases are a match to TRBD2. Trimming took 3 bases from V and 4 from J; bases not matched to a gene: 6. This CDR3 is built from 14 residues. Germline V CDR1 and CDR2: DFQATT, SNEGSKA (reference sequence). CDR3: CSASWLAEYNEQFF. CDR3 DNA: TGCAGTGCTAGTTGGCTAGCGGAGTACAATGAGCAGTTCTTC.

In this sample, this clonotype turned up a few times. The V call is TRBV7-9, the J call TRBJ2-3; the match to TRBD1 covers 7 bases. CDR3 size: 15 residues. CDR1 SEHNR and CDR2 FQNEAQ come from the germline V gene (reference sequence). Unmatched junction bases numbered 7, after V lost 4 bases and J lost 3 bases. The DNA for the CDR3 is TGTGCCAGCAGCTACGGACAGGCGAGAACAGATACGCAGTATTTT. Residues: CASSYGQARTDTQYF.

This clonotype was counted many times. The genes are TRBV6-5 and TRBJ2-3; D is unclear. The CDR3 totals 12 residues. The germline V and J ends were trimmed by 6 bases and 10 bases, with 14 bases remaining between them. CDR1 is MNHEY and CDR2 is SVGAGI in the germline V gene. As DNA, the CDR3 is TGTGCCAGCAGCACGACTCCTTCGGCGCAGTATTTT. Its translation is CASSTTPSAQYF.

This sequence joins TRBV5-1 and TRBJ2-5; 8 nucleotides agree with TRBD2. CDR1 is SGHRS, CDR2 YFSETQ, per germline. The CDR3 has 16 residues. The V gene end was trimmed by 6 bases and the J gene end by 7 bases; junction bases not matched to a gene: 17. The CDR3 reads CASTVDGTRIGGTQYF. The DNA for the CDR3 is TGCGCCAGCACCGTTGACGGGACTAGAATTGGGGGGACCCAGTACTTC.

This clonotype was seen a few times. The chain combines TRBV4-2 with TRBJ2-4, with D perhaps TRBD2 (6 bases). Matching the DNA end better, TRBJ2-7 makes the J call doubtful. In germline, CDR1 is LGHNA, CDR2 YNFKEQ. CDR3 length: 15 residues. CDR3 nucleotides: TGTGCCAGCAGCCAGTCTGCCGGGAGTGGATACGAGCAGTACTTC. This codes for CASSQSAGSGYEQYF.

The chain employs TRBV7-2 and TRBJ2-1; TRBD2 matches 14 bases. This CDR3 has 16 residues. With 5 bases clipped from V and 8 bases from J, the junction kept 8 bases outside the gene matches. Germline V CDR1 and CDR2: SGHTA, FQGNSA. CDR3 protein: CASSPGLAGVVHEQFF. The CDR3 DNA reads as TGTGCCAGCAGCCCGGGACTAGCGGGAGTGGTCCATGAGCAGTTCTTC.

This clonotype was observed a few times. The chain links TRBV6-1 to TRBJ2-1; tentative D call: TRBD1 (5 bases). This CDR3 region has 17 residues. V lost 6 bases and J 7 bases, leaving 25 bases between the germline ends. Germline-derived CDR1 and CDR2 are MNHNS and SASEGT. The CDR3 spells CASRPQTPGSHANEQFF. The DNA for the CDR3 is TGTGCCAGCAGACCACAAACTCCAGGGTCCCACGCGAATGAGCAGTTCTTC.

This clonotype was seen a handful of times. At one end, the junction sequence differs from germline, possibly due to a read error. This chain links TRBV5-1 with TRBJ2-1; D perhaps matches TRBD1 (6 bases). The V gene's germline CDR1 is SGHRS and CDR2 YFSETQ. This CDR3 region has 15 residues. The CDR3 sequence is CASSLSGDSYNEQFF. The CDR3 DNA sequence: TGTGCCAGCAGTTTATCAGGGGATAGCTACAATGAGCAGTTCTTC. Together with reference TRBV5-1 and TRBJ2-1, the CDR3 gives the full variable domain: KAGVTQTPRYLIKTRGQQVTLSCSPISGHRSVSWYQQTPGQGLQFLFEYFSETQRNKGNFPGRFSGRQFSNSRSEMNVSTLELGDSALYLCASSLSGDSYNEQFFGPGTRLTVL.

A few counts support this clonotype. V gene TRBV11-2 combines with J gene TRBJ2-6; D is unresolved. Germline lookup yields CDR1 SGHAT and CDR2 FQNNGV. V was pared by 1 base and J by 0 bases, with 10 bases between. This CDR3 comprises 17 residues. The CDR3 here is CASSLVGPTSGANVLTF. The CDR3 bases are TGTGCCAGCAGCTTAGTAGGCCCCACCTCTGGGGCCAACGTCCTGACTTTC.

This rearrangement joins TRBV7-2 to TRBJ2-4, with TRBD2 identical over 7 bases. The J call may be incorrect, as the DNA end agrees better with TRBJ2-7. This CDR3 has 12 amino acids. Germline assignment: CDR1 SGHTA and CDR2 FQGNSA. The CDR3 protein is CAKPERGYEQYF. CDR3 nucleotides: TGTGCCAAGCCCGAGCGGGGTTACGAGCAGTACTTC.

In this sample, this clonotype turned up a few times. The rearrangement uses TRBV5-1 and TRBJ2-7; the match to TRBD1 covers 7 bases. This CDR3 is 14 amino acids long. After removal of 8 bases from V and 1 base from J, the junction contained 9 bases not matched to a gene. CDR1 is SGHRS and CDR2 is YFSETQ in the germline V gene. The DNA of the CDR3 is TGCGCCAGTGGGCGACAGGGCGGATCCTACGAGCAGTACTTC. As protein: CASGRQGGSYEQYF.

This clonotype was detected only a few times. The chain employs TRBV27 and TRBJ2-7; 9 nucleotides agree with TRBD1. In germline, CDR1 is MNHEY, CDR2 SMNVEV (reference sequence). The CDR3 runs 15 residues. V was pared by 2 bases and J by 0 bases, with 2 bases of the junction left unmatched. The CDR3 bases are TGTGCCAGCAGTTTACGGGGACAGGGCTCCTACGAGCAGTACTTC. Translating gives CASSLRGQGSYEQYF.

The CDR3 sequence is CASSRDRDSNQPQHF. CDR3 bases: TGTGCCAGTAGTAGGGACAGAGATAGCAATCAGCCCCAGCATTTT. This chain links TRBV19 with TRBJ1-5, with 7 bases aligning to TRBD1. Per the germline V gene, CDR1 is LNHDA and CDR2 is SQIVND (reference sequence). The CDR3 loop spans 15 amino acids. J was trimmed by 0 bases and V by 4 bases; bases with no gene match: 3.

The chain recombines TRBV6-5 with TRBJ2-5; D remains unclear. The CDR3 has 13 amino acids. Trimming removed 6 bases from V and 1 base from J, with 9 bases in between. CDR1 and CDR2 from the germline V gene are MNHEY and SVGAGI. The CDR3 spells CASRPPGQETQYF. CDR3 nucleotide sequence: TGTGCCAGCAGACCCCCGGGCCAAGAGACCCAGTACTTC.

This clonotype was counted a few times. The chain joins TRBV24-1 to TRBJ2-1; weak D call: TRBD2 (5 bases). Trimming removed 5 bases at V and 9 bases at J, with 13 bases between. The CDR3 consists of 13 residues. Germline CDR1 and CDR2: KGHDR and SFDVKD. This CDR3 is CATSASVAGEQFF. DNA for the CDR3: TGTGCCACCAGTGCCTCGGTCGCGGGTGAGCAGTTCTTC.

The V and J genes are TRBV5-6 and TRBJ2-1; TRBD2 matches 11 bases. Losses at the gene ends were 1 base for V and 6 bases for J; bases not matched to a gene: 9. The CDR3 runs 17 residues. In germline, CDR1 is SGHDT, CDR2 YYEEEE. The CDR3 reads CASSLRYSGRAPNEQFF. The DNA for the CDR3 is TGTGCCAGCAGCTTGAGGTATAGCGGGAGGGCCCCCAATGAGCAGTTCTTC.

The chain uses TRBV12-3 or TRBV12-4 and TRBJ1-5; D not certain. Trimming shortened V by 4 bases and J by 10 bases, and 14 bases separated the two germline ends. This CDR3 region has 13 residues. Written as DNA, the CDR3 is TGTGCCAGCAGTTATGATCCAAGGGTTCCCCAGCATTTT. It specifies CASSYDPRVPQHF.

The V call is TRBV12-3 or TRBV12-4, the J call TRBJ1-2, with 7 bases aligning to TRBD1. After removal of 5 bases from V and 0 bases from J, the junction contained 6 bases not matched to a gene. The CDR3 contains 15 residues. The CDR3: CASSRTGNANYGYTF. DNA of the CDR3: TGTGCCAGCAGTAGGACAGGCAACGCTAACTATGGCTACACCTTC.

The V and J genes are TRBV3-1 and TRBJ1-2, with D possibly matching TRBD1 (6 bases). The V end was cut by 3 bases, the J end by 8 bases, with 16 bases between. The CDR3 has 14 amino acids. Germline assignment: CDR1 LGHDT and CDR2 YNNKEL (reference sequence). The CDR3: CASSHRPGVGGYTF. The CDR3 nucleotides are TGTGCCAGCAGCCATAGACCAGGGGTCGGAGGCTACACCTTC. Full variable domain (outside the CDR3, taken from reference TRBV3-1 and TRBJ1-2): DTAVSQTPKYLVTQMGNDKSIKCEQNLGHDTMYWYKQDSKKFLKIMFSYNNKELIINETVPNRFSPKSPDKAHLNLHINSLELGDSAVYFCASSHRPGVGGYTFGSGTRLTVV.

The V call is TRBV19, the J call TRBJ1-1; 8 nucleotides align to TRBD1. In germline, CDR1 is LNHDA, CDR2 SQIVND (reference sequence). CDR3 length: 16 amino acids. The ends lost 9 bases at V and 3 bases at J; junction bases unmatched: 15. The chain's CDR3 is CASSFGSGQGHTEAFF. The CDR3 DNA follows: TGTGCCAGCTCGTTCGGGAGCGGACAGGGACACACTGAAGCTTTCTTT.

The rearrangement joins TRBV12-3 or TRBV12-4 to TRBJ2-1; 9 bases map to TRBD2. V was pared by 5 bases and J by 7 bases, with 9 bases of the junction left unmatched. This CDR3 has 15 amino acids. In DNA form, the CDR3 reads TGTGCCAGCAGTGCCGGGACTAGCCCTACGAATGAGCAGTTCTTC. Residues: CASSAGTSPTNEQFF.

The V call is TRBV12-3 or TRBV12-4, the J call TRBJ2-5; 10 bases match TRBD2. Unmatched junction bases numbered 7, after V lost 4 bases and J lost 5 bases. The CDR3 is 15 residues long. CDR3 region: CASSWGPAGGETQYF. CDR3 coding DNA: TGTGCCAGCAGTTGGGGTCCAGCGGGAGGGGAGACCCAGTACTTC.